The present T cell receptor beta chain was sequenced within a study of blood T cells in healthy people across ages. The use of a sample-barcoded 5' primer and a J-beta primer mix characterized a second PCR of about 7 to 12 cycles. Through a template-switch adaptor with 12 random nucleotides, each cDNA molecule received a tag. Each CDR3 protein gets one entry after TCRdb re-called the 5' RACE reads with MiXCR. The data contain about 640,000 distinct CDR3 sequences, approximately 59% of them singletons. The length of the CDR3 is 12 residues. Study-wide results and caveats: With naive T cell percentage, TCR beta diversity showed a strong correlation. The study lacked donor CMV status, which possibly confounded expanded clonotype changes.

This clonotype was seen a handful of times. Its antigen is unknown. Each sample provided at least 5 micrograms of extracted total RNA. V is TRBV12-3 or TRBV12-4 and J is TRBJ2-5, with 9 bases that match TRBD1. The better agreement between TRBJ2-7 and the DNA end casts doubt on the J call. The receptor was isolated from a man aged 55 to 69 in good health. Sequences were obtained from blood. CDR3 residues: CASSRQGDEQYF. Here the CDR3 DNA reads TGTGCCAGCAGTCGACAGGGGGACGAGCAGTACTTC.